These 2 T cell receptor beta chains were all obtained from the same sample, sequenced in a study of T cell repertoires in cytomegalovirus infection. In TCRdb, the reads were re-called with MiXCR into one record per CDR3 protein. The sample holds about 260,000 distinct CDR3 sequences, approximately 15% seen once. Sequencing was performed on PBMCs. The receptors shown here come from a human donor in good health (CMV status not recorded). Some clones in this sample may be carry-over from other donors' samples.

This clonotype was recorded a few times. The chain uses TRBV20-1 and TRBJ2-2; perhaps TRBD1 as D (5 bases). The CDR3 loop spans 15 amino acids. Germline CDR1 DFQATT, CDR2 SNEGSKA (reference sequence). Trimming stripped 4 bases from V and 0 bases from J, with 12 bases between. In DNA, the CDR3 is TGCAGTGCTAAGGGGCGGCCCTCGAACACCGGGGAGCTGTTTTTT. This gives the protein CSAKGRPSNTGELFF.

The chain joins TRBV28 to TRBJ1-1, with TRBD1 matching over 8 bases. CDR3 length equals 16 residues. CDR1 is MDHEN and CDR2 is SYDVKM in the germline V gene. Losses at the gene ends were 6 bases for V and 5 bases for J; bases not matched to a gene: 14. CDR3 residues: CASSITTGGLLTEAFF. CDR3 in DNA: TGTGCCAGCAGCATAACTACAGGGGGTCTTCTGACTGAAGCTTTCTTT. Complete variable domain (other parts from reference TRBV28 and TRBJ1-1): DVKVTQSSRYLVKRTGEKVFLECVQDMDHENMFWYRQDPGLGLRLIYFSYDVKMKEKGDIPEGYSVSREKKERFSLILESASTNQTSMYLCASSITTGGLLTEAFFGQGTRLTVV.